Listed below are T cell receptor beta chains from one sample, sequenced in a study of tumor and adjacent non-tumor tissue in lung cancer. TCRdb re-called the multiplex PCR reads with MiXCR, one entry per CDR3 protein. This repertoire shows fewer than 120,000 distinct CDR3 sequences, approximately 87% found once; its top ten account for about 23%. Material for sequencing was lung tumor tissue. Receptor source: a man aged 65 to 79 with non-small cell lung cancer. CDR3s include the opening cysteine and the closing phenylalanine or tryptophan. A D gene is named only where the DNA matches it firmly.

cdr3_aa,cdr3_nt,j_call,v_call,d_call
CSANWRGFYGYTF,TGCAGTGCTAACTGGAGAGGATTCTATGGCTACACCTTC,TRBJ1-2,TRBV20-1,.
CSADVAWSTGELFF,TGCAGCGCTGACGTAGCGTGGAGCACGGGGGAGCTGTTTTTT,TRBJ2-2,TRBV29-1,.
CASSRKTGRASNEQFF,TGTGCCAGCAGCCGAAAGACCGGGAGGGCCTCGAATGAGCAGTTCTTC,TRBJ2-1,TRBV11-1,TRBD2
CSVRGGAYQPQHF,TGTAGCGTCCGAGGGGGGGCCTATCAGCCCCAGCATTTT,TRBJ1-5,TRBV29-1,.
CRVDVALNTQYF,TGCAGGGTTGACGTAGCGCTGAATACGCAGTATTTT,TRBJ2-3,TRBV29-1,.
CAISQGVQRSTDSQYF,TGCGCCATCAGCCAAGGTGTACAACGTAGCACAGATTCGCAATATTTT,TRBJ2-3,TRBV4-1,.
CACSLGDGGPTDTQYF,TGTGCTTGCAGTTTAGGGGACGGCGGGCCCACAGATACGCAATATTTT,TRBJ2-3,TRBV12-3/TRBV12-4,.
CTCSSISNYGYTF,TGTACCTGCAGCTCAATTTCTAACTATGGCTACACCTTC,TRBJ1-2,TRBV6-1,.
CASSTTSGITYEQYF,TGCGCCAGCAGCACGACTAGCGGGATCACCTACGAGCAGTACTTC,TRBJ2-7,TRBV12-3/TRBV12-4,TRBD2
CASSYTGPGTGTQYF,TGTGCCAGCAGTTATACAGGACCGGGAACAGGGACCCAGTACTTC,TRBJ2-5,TRBV6-5,.
CASSSRRGAYEVFF,TGTGCCAGCAGTTCCCGACGGGGGGCCTATGAAGTTTTCTTT,TRBJ1-1,TRBV12-3/TRBV12-4,.